Here is one TCR beta chain with its context. Its antigen is unknown. Base qualities are not at hand, and no much larger clone is one base apart. The cohort consisted of approximately 670 healthy bone marrow donors. At the time of sampling, every cohort member was nominally healthy, though immune exposures that went unrecorded were likely present. The donor was CMV seropositive and belonged to the group of more than 250 seropositive cohort members. Every donor gave a peripheral blood sample, and the peripheral blood mononuclear cells from that sample were used for TCR beta sequencing. The Qiagen DNeasy Blood Extraction Kit was used to extract genomic DNA from the blood cell samples. From the cysteine through the phenylalanine, the CDR3 covers 14 amino acids. The read is trimmed to its CDR3 DNA, 42 bases read in frame from base 1. V and J are truncated by 2 bases and 2 bases respectively, leaving an intervening sequence of 9 bases. The germline V gene gives CDR1 as MNHEY and CDR2 as SVGAGI.

This sample was taken from a study of cytomegalovirus exposure and HLA in healthy donors (dated by TCRdb to 2016 to 2017). Background on the whole study: An earlier analysis of roughly 500 of the donors reported 250 to 350 Gb of sequence data and approximately 110 million unique TCR beta sequences from 190 million or so T cells. An early release covering some 640 HLA-typed donors comprised about 320 gigabases of sequencing data and some 79 million unique TCR sequences. Of the 300 to 450 genotyped donors, about 84% fell in the genetic ancestry cluster associated with self-reported Caucasian donors. The aim of the study was to test whether cataloging public T cell receptors could identify signatures of past pathogen exposure. Using immunosequencing, the study profiled T cell repertoires from some 670 subjects and related those repertoires to cytomegalovirus serostatus. A separate validation cohort of 100 to 150 different subjects was used in addition to the roughly 670-subject first cohort. To predict cytomegalovirus infection status, the study combined high-throughput TCR immunosequencing, statistical association of individual TCRs with disease status, and machine learning. A later analysis re-examined previously published TCR beta repertoires from about 670 donors and added high-resolution HLA genotyping to investigate patterns of TCR occurrence. In the later analysis, no new phenotypic data were used to find candidate immune exposures; instead, reliance was placed on TCR beta sequences and their occurrence across donors. To decide whether each TCR beta V gene segment behaved as functional or pseudogenic, an earlier analysis of approximately 600 of the donors relied on high-throughput TCR beta sequencing. Donor age, sex, ethnicity and CMV serostatus were compiled alongside the repertoire data. A later genetic analysis used genome-wide SNP genotypes for about three fifths of the 666 donors, treating that subset as a discovery cohort. All discovery cohort repertoires had been generated using a single sequencing platform. Both class I and class II loci were covered by HLA typing, at four-digit resolution. The number of typed donors differed by locus: about 629-640 for A, B, C, DRB1 and DQB1; approximately 520 for DQA1; some 610 for DPA1; and around 470 for DPB1. Several DR-DQ haplotypes were handled as single units for association and clustering because linkage in the cohort was strong. On average, roughly 200,000 unique TCR beta nucleotide sequences were sequenced per donor among 398 genotyped donors of the cohort, with roughly 20% of those sequences being non-productive. Broad study findings and their caveats: According to a later analysis, TCR association rates differed among HLA loci, with DRB1 alleles showing the most associated TCRs and HLA-C alleles showing the fewest. A total of about 180 TCR beta chains were listed by the study as associated with cytomegalovirus. Approximately 18 rarely observed V segments, including chromosome 9 orphons, were excluded from the earlier analysis of several hundred of the donors because counts were too low. Only TCR beta chains were sequenced in this cohort, and the absence of alpha or paired-chain data limited detectable features. According to a later analysis, most CMV-associated TCR beta chains appeared to be HLA-restricted, and the HLA associations seemed to be driven largely by CMV exposure. A further reported finding was that TCR beta sequences accurately predicted the HLA-A and HLA-B alleles for most subjects in the first cohort. The authors suggested that the approach could potentially be generalized to other disease states and immunological phenotypes. Sequencing depth was assumed to be roughly uniform across donors in the presence/absence analyses, though that assumption may not hold. In an earlier analysis of approximately 590 of the donors, most TCR beta V segments appeared in productive rearrangements about 90% or about 30% of the time, broadly matching IMGT annotations. Most TCR sequences were seen in very few donors, while some public TCRs were found in many individuals. Some IMGT-functional V segments, including TRBV6-2 and TRBV6-3, could not be distinguished by the 87-base-pair reads and were therefore excluded. When HLA alleles, especially DR and DQ, strongly co-occurred, TCR associations were difficult to assign to individual alleles. Several of the top co-occurrence clusters appeared to be linked to parvovirus B19, influenza, CMV and Epstein-Barr virus, according to a later analysis. An association between a missense DCLRE1C variant and V-gene and J-gene trimming of TCR beta chains was found in a later genetic analysis and replicated in an independent cohort. CMV serostatus was the only immune exposure information available for the cohort. A later genetic analysis reported fewer N-insertions in productive TCRs among donors in an Asian-associated ancestry cluster than the approximately 700-donor mean. At a false discovery rate of 0.05, a later analysis linked 16,951 TCR beta sequences to specific HLA alleles. A cluster of highly shared sequence variants was judged likely to be a technical artifact of the sequencing pipeline. A few of the identified cytomegalovirus-associated TCR beta chains were confirmed in vitro to be specific for cytomegalovirus antigens. In a later analysis, HLA-associated TCR beta chains were found to be more clonally expanded and to have lower generation probabilities than equally common non-associated chains. The classifier was reported to diagnose cytomegalovirus status with high specificity and sensitivity in both the original cohort and the validation cohort. Because some donors lacked HLA typing at each locus, the association tests relied only on the typed subset. Correlated functional status among segregating V segments might be attributable to linkage disequilibrium, but an unknown experimental factor could not be ruled out.

The library was made by the immunoSEQ multiplex PCR assay. For the multiplex PCR, a mixture combining 60 forward primers for TCR Vbeta segments and 13 reverse primers for TCR Jbeta segments was used. A multiplex PCR assay on genomic DNA amplified the CDR3 region of rearranged TCR beta genes. On the Illumina HiSeq System, the amplified TCR beta libraries were sequenced as 87-base-pair reads. Turning to the authors' computational methods: Across the 640 or so repertoires, a later analysis counted tens of millions of unique TCR beta chains, roughly 11 million of which were shared by at least two donors. Raw reads were error-corrected and collapsed into unique sequences by a nearest-neighbor algorithm in which closely related sequences were merged to remove PCR and sequencing errors. Alignment of CDR3 sequences to IMGT reference sequences was used to assign V, D and J gene segments. For a sequence to be retained, at least a six-nucleotide match to both a V gene segment and a J gene segment was required. Rearrangements were called productive when the CDR3 lacked stop codons and stayed in frame with V and J; all others were non-productive. CDR3 was defined by IMGT convention, running from the second conserved V-encoded cysteine to the conserved J-encoded phenylalanine. The earlier analysis of about 590 of the donors excluded sequences that lacked an unambiguous match to a single V gene segment. An earlier analysis of some 610 of the donors called V segments functional above 56.7% productive rearrangements and segregating when the between-donor standard deviation exceeded 5%. A statistical classification framework was built to diagnose cytomegalovirus status from the catalog of TCR beta chain sequences. V and J gene assignment, in a later analysis, came from comparing TCR nucleotide sequences with IMGT/GENE-DB human TR gene sequences. Using the TCRdist pipeline, a later analysis assigned CDR3 sequences along with most-parsimonious VDJ recombination scenarios. In a later analysis, each TCR beta chain was defined by its CDR3 amino acid sequence together with its V-gene family, and reads without a unique V-gene family were excluded. To address suspected cross-contamination and a sequencing artifact, a later analysis removed roughly 640 highly shared, low-generation-probability nucleotide sequences. In a later analysis, a clonal expansion index was calculated for each public chain from normalized within-repertoire ranks of inferred template counts. In a later analysis, generation probabilities were computed with a VDJ recombination model fitted to out-of-frame rearrangements, and the resulting probabilities were checked against IGoR. A later analysis scored TCR-TCR, TCR-HLA and TCR-CMV co-occurrence with hypergeometric tests, applying a repertoire-size bias correction to TCR pairs. False discovery rates were estimated in a later analysis by permuting HLA or CMV assignments 20 times. A later analysis grouped co-occurring TCRs with DBSCAN, adding TCRdist sequence similarity when clustering within HLA-allele-positive subsets. Co-occurrence clustering excluded repertoires with fewer than 30,000 or more than 120,000 public chains, plus five with anomalous nucleotide sharing. TCRdb mirrors the immuneACCESS table, restricted to in-frame sequences. Some clones are absent from its copies; in checked studies, under half trace to an unresolved V gene, and the reason for the others is unknown. D and trimming come from the DNA, and the V and J calls and clone size come from that table. This sample has about 160,000 clones in its table, and roughly 84% of those were observed once. Of the sample, nearly 6.5% is held by the ten largest clones.

Sample: PBMCs. The sequence came from a man between 50 and 59 years old in good health and CMV-seropositive. Here the chain combines TRBV6-5 and TRBJ1-1; the D segment cannot be called with confidence. CDR3 reads: CASSYLTPNTEAFF. The base sequence is TGTGCCAGCAGTTACCTTACTCCCAACACTGAAGCTTTCTTT.